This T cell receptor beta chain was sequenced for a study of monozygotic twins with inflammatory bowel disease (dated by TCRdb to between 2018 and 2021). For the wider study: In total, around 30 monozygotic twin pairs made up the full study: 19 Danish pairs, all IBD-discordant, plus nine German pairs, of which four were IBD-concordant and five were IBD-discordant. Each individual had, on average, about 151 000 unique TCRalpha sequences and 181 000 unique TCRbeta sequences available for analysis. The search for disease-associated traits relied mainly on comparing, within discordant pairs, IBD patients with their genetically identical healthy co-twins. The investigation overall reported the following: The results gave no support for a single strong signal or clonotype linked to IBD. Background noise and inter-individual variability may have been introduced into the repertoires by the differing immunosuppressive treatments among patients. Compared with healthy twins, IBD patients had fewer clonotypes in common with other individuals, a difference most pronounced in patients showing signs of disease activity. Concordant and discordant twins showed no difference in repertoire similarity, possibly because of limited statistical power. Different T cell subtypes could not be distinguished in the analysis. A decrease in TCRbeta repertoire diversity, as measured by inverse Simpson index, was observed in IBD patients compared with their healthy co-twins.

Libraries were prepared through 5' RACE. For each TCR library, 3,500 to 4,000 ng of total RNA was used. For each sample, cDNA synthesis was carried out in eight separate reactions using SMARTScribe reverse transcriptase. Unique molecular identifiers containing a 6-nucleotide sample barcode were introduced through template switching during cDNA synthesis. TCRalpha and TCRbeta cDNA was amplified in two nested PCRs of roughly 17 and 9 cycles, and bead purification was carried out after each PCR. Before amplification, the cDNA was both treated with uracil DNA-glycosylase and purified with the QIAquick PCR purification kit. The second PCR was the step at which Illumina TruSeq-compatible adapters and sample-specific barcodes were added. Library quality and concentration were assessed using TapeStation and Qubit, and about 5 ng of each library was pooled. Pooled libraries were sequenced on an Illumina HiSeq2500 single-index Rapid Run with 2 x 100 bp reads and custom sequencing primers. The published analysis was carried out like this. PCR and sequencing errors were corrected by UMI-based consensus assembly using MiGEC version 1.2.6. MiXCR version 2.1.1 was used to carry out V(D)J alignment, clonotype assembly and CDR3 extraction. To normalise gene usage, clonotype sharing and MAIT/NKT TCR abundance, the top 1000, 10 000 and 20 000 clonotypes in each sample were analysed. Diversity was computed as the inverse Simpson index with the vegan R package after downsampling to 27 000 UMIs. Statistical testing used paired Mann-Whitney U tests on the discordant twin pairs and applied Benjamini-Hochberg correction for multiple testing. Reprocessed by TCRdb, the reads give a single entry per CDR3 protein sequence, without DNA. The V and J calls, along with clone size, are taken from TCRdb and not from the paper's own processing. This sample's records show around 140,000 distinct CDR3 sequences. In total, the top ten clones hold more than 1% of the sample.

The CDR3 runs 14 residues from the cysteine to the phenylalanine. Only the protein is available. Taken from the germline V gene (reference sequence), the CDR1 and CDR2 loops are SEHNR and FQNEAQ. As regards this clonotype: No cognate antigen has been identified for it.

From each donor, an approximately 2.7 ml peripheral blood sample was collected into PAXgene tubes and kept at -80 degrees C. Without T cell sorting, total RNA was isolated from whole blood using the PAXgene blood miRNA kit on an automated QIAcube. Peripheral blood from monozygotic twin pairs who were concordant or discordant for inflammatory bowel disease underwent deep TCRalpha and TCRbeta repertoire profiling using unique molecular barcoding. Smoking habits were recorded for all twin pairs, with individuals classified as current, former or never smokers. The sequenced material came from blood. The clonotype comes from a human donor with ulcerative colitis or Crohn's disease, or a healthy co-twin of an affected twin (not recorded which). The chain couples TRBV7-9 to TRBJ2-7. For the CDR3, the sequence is CASSPFGGSYEQCF.